A selection of T cell receptor beta chains follows, all from one sample in a study of T cell responses to AZD1222 COVID-19 vaccine. Assay: immunoSEQ multiplex PCR; the TCRdb copy retains only in-frame clones and omits some. This sample has about 150,000 clones, with about 88% found just once. Specimen: peripheral blood, collected on day 0 of AZD1222 vaccination. The receptor source for this set is an adult in good health. CDR3s include the opening cysteine and the closing phenylalanine or tryptophan. D genes are given only for firm matches. Only some rows state a clone size, as once, few, many or a class for expanded clones.

J gene | V gene | D gene | clone size | CDR3 DNA | CDR3 protein
TRBJ1-1 | TRBV12-2 | NA | NA | TGTGCAAGTCGCTCGGACAGGGTAAACACTGAAGCTTTCTTT | CASRSDRVNTEAFF
TRBJ2-1 | TRBV7-2 | NA | NA | TGTGCCAGCCAAGAAGGGGCGTACAATGAGCAGTTCTTC | CASQEGAYNEQFF
TRBJ1-4 | TRBV12-3/TRBV12-4 | NA | NA | TGTGCCAGCAGTCCAGGACAGACGGAAAAACTGTTTTTT | CASSPGQTEKLFF
TRBJ1-1 | TRBV10-3 | NA | few | TGTGCCATCAGTGGGACAGCCGGCAACATAAGGGCTTTCTTT | CAISGTAGNIRAFF
TRBJ2-7 | TRBV7-8 | NA | NA | TGTGCCAGCAGCTCCCAGACTTGGTACGAGCAGTACTTC | CASSSQTWYEQYF
TRBJ2-7 | TRBV10-1 | NA | NA | TGCGCCAGCAGTGAGGACAGAAGTATCCCCTACGAGCAGTACTTC | CASSEDRSIPYEQYF
TRBJ2-7 | TRBV5-1 | NA | NA | TGCGCCAGCAGCCCCCCTCTGTCCTACGAGCAGTACTTC | CASSPPLSYEQYF
TRBJ2-3 | TRBV5-4 | TRBD2 | NA | TGTGCCAGCAGGGCTGCGGGGGGGTATACGCAGTATTTT | CASRAAGGYTQYF
TRBJ1-5 | TRBV12-1 | NA | NA | TGTGCCAGCAGCTTAGTCACTGATTATAGCAATCAGCCCCAGCATTTT | CASSLVTDYSNQPQHF
TRBJ2-2 | TRBV11-1 | NA | NA | TGTGCCAGCAGCAGGGCAAAGAACACCGGGGAGCTGTTTTTT | CASSRAKNTGELFF
TRBJ2-2 | TRBV14 | NA | few | TGTGCCAGCAGCCAAGCCGGAGCCGCGAACACCGGGGAGCTGTTTTTT | CASSQAGAANTGELFF
TRBJ2-1 | TRBV7-2 | TRBD2 | NA | TGTGCCAGCAGCTCGAGGACTAGCAATGAGCAGTTCTTC | CASSSRTSNEQFF
TRBJ1-1 | TRBV6-2/TRBV6-3 | NA | NA | TGTGCCAGCAGTTATAACCGCTGGAGTGAAGCTTTCTTT | CASSYNRWSEAFF
TRBJ2-5 | TRBV28 | TRBD1 | NA | TGTGCCACGCCCCGGGACAGGCAAGAGACCCAGTACTTC | CATPRDRQETQYF
TRBJ1-3 | TRBV9 | TRBD1 | NA | TGTGCCAGCAGCCCATGGGACAGGGGTTACGGAAACACCATATATTTT | CASSPWDRGYGNTIYF
TRBJ2-1 | TRBV4-1 | TRBD2 | NA | TGCGCCAGCAGTAGGGACCCCGGGGGGAATGAGCAGTTCTTC | CASSRDPGGNEQFF
TRBJ1-1 | TRBV4-3 | NA | NA | TGCGCCAGCAGCCAAGGACCTGGAGGGCTCAACACTGAAGCTTTCTTT | CASSQGPGGLNTEAFF
TRBJ2-7 | TRBV24-1 | NA | NA | TGTGCCACCGACTCGCGGGGTAACTACGAGCAGTACTTC | CATDSRGNYEQYF
TRBJ2-5 | TRBV2 | NA | NA | TGTGCCAGCAGTGAAACGCCTGCACTTTGGGAGACCCAGTACTTC | CASSETPALWETQYF
TRBJ1-4 | TRBV7-2 | NA | NA | TGTGCCAGCAGCCCCCAGGGTTGGGGTGAAAAACTGTTTTTT | CASSPQGWGEKLFF
TRBJ2-3 | TRBV7-9 | NA | NA | TGTGCCAGCAGCCACGGCGCAGATACGCAGTATTTT | CASSHGADTQYF
TRBJ1-2 | TRBV27 | NA | few | TGTGCCAGCAGTTCGCAAGGGGTAGGCTATGGCTACACCTTC | CASSSQGVGYGYTF
TRBJ1-3 | TRBV5-4 | TRBD1 | NA | TGTGCCAGCAGCCAAACAGGGGGGAGTGGAAACACCATATATTTT | CASSQTGGSGNTIYF
TRBJ1-1 | TRBV19 | NA | NA | TGTGCCAGTAGACGAAAACCGGGTGACAACACTGAAGCTTTCTTT | CASRRKPGDNTEAFF
TRBJ2-6 | TRBV5-1 | NA | NA | TGCGCCAGCTCCGGGACGCAGAGCTCTGGGGCCAACGTCCTGACTTTC | CASSGTQSSGANVLTF
TRBJ1-5 | TRBV5-1 | NA | many | TGCGCCAGCAGCCGCGTCGGAAATCAGCCCCAGCATTTT | CASSRVGNQPQHF
TRBJ2-2 | TRBV2 | NA | NA | TGTGCCAGCAGGCCAGGGCCGAACACCGGGGAGCTGTTTTTT | CASRPGPNTGELFF
TRBJ2-2 | TRBV5-1 | NA | NA | TGCGCCAGCAGCTTGGAGTTCCCCGGGGAGCTGTTTTTT | CASSLEFPGELFF
TRBJ2-3 | TRBV4-2 | NA | NA | TGTGCCAGCAGCCAAGAACGGCAAGGCTACCTGCAGGGAGATACGCAGTATTTT | CASSQERQGYLQGDTQYF
TRBJ1-2 | TRBV5-4 | NA | NA | TGTGCCAGCAGCTCCGTCCGGGACTATGGCTACACCTTC | CASSSVRDYGYTF
TRBJ1-6 | TRBV9 | NA | NA | TGTGCCAGCAGCGGGATCGGCCAGGGGATCGGTAATTCACCCCTCCACTTT | CASSGIGQGIGNSPLHF
TRBJ2-7 | TRBV24-1 | NA | NA | TGTGCCACCAGTGGTTTAGGGGCCGAGCAGTACTTC | CATSGLGAEQYF
TRBJ1-3 | TRBV10-3 | NA | once | TGTGCCATCAGTGAGGGGAAGGGGCCCCTACATTTT | CAISEGKGPLHF
TRBJ1-1 | TRBV5-1 | NA | NA | TGCGCCAGCAGCTTGTCCCCAGAAGTAAACACTGAAGCTTTCTTT | CASSLSPEVNTEAFF
TRBJ2-7 | TRBV11-2 | NA | NA | TGTGCCAGCAGGACTATCAGGGCAGGCGCCTACGAGCAGTACTTC | CASRTIRAGAYEQYF
TRBJ2-1 | TRBV6-6 | NA | NA | TGTGCCAGCAGTTACTCGATGTCCTACAATGAGCAGTTCTTC | CASSYSMSYNEQFF
TRBJ1-3 | TRBV5-1 | NA | NA | TGCGCCAGCAGCCCGGAGGGCCGGACTGGAAACACCATATATTTT | CASSPEGRTGNTIYF
TRBJ1-1 | TRBV19 | NA | NA | TGTGCCAGTAGCAGTCTAGGGAACACTGAAGCTTTCTTT | CASSSLGNTEAFF